These T cell receptor beta chains were read from a single sample in a study of T-cell reconstitution after alpha-beta-depleted transplantation in children. A single record per CDR3 protein comes from TCRdb applying MiXCR to the PCR reads. The profile shows approximately 400,000 distinct CDR3 sequences, approximately 10% of them singletons. Sequencing was performed on PBMCs from the stem cell graft donor, taken from the stem cell graft. Every receptor here comes from a human donor who donated a stem cell graft to a child with acute myeloid leukemia. CDR3s include the opening cysteine and the closing phenylalanine or tryptophan. A D gene is named only where the DNA matches it firmly. Rows give clone size only sometimes, using once, few, many, or a class for an expanded clone.

D gene	V gene	clone size	J gene	CDR3 DNA	CDR3 protein
TRBD1	TRBV9	many	TRBJ1-4	TGTGCCAGCAGCGAGTGGGACAGGGAGGGAAAACTGTTTTTT	CASSEWDREGKLFF
-	TRBV6-2/TRBV6-3	few	TRBJ2-1	TGTGCCAGCAGCGGGATCCGGGACTTAGCCCCCAATGAGCAGTTCTTC	CASSGIRDLAPNEQFF
TRBD1	TRBV6-2/TRBV6-3	many	TRBJ2-7	TGTGCCAGCAGTTACGGACAGGACGGCGAGCAGTACTTC	CASSYGQDGEQYF
TRBD1	TRBV18	-	TRBJ2-1	TGTGCCAGCTCCCAGGACAGGGTCAATGAGCAGTTCTTC	CASSQDRVNEQFF
TRBD1	TRBV5-1	many	TRBJ2-3	TGCGCCAGCAGCGTGGACAGGGTCACAGATACGCAGTATTTT	CASSVDRVTDTQYF
TRBD2	TRBV20-1	-	TRBJ2-1	TGCAGTGCTCGAAGTTGGGGTTTCAGCGGGAGGCGAAATGAGCAGTTCTTC	CSARSWGFSGRRNEQFF
TRBD1	TRBV18	-	TRBJ2-3	TGTGCCAGCTCGCAGGACAGGGGGCGCGTCACAGATACGCAGTATTTT	CASSQDRGRVTDTQYF
TRBD2	TRBV12-3/TRBV12-4	many	TRBJ2-5	TGTGCCAGCAGTTTAATAAGCGGGGAAGAGACCCAGTACTTC	CASSLISGEETQYF
TRBD2	TRBV15	-	TRBJ2-1	TGTGCCACCAGCAGAGAACTAGCGGGGGTTTACAATGAGCAGTTCTTC	CATSRELAGVYNEQFF
-	TRBV5-8	-	TRBJ1-5	TGTGCCAGCAGCTCGAAAGGGATTAGCAATCAGCCCCAGCATTTT	CASSSKGISNQPQHF
-	TRBV20-1	few	TRBJ2-1	TGCAGTGTATCGGAGGGCAACGACAATGAGCAGTTCTTC	CSVSEGNDNEQFF
-	TRBV3-1	many	TRBJ1-2	TGTGCCAGCAGCCAAAGGCACAGGGATGATGGCTACACCTTC	CASSQRHRDDGYTF
TRBD2	TRBV12-3/TRBV12-4	few	TRBJ2-5	TGTGCCAGCAGTTTTGGGGCTAGCGGGGGGGCTTCGGAGACCCAGTACTTC	CASSFGASGGASETQYF
-	TRBV20-1	few	TRBJ1-4	TGCAGTGCTATGGCGGGGATCCTTAATGAAAAACTGTTTTTT	CSAMAGILNEKLFF
-	TRBV2	many	TRBJ1-5	TGTGCCAGCAGCGGGGAGGCGGCAGGGCGACGGCCCCAGCATTTT	CASSGEAAGRRPQHF
-	TRBV9	many	TRBJ2-3	TGTGCCAGCAGCGTTTCGGCGAACACAGATACGCAGTATTTT	CASSVSANTDTQYF
-	TRBV11-2	few	TRBJ1-1	TGTGCCAGCAGCTTAGATCTGGCAGGGCTCGACACTGAAGCTTTCTTT	CASSLDLAGLDTEAFF
TRBD2	TRBV7-8	many	TRBJ2-2	TGTGCCAGCAGCAAACCGGGGGGAATAGAGGCCGGGGAGCTGTTTTTT	CASSKPGGIEAGELFF
-	TRBV9	-	TRBJ2-3	TGTGCCAGCAGCGGCGACCCGACAGGCACAGATACGCAGTATTTT	CASSGDPTGTDTQYF
TRBD2	TRBV30	many	TRBJ2-1	TGTGCCTGGAGCACCCCCACCAGCGGGATTAATGAGCAGTTCTTC	CAWSTPTSGINEQFF
-	TRBV4-1	few	TRBJ1-2	TGCGCCAGCAGCCAAGCAAGCGGCCTCTATGGCTACACCTTC	CASSQASGLYGYTF
-	TRBV5-5	few	TRBJ2-2	TGTGCCAGCCTCCGGGGGGCCGCGAACACCGGGGAGCTGTTTTTT	CASLRGAANTGELFF
TRBD1	TRBV12-3/TRBV12-4	many	TRBJ1-1	TGTGCCAGCAGGCCGGGCCAGTCGTGGGACAGGCCGAACACTGAAGCTTTCTTT	CASRPGQSWDRPNTEAFF
-	TRBV5-1	many	TRBJ2-3	TGCGCCAGCAGCTTGCCAGCCACAGATACGCAGTATTTT	CASSLPATDTQYF
TRBD2	TRBV19	-	TRBJ2-2	TGTGCCAGTAGTATCGGTAGCGGGAGTGCCACCGGGGAGCTGTTTTTT	CASSIGSGSATGELFF
-	TRBV20-1	-	TRBJ1-1	TGCAGTGCTAGAGATAGGGGCAACTGGGGGGGAATCACTGAAGCTTTCTTT	CSARDRGNWGGITEAFF
TRBD2	TRBV9	many	TRBJ2-1	TGTGCCAGCAGCGTAGAGGCTAGCGGGATCCTCTACAATGAGCAGTTCTTC	CASSVEASGILYNEQFF
TRBD2	TRBV20-1	-	TRBJ2-3	TGCAGTGCTGGGAGCGGGGTAGGGACAGATACGCAGTATTTT	CSAGSGVGTDTQYF
TRBD1	TRBV5-1	few	TRBJ2-3	TGCGCCAGCAGCGGATGGACAGGGTCCACAGATACGCAGTATTTT	CASSGWTGSTDTQYF
-	TRBV12-3/TRBV12-4	-	TRBJ1-5	TGTGCCAGCAGTCCCGACGGGACATCGAATCAGCCCCAGCATTTT	CASSPDGTSNQPQHF
-	TRBV19	few	TRBJ1-1	TGTGCCAGTAGTATGGCTGTTGTAACTGAAGCTTTCTTT	CASSMAVVTEAFF
-	TRBV20-1	few	TRBJ2-2	TGCATCCCCGGCCCGTCCGGACGTACGAACACCGGGGAGCTGTTTTTT	CIPGPSGRTNTGELFF
-	TRBV6-2/TRBV6-3	-	TRBJ2-1	TGTGCCAGCAGTTACTCCAGCTATGAGCAGTTCTTC	CASSYSSYEQFF
TRBD2	TRBV20-1	few	TRBJ2-1	TGCAGTGCTAGGGGGCGGGGGAGCTCCTACAATGAGCAGTTCTTC	CSARGRGSSYNEQFF
-	TRBV18	-	TRBJ2-2	TGTGCCAGCTCACCACTACGGGGAACCACAGCCGGGGAGCTGTTTTTT	CASSPLRGTTAGELFF
-	TRBV7-2	-	TRBJ1-5	TGTGCCAGCAGCTTACACAAGAATAGCAATCAGCCCCAGCATTTT	CASSLHKNSNQPQHF
TRBD2	TRBV4-1	few	TRBJ2-3	TGCGCCAGCAGCCAAGAATTTGCGGGAGCTGATACGCAGTATTTT	CASSQEFAGADTQYF
-	TRBV14	many	TRBJ2-1	TGTGCCAGCAGCCAAACCAGGGGCTCCTACAATGAGCAGTTCTTC	CASSQTRGSYNEQFF
-	TRBV29-1	many	TRBJ1-2	TGCAGCGTGGGACAATTATCAGGACGCGGCTACACCTTC	CSVGQLSGRGYTF
TRBD1	TRBV2	-	TRBJ1-2	TGTGCCAGCAGTGAACCGGGACAGGGCCTTGGCTACACCTTC	CASSEPGQGLGYTF
-	TRBV10-3	many	TRBJ1-1	TGTGCCATCAGTGACCCAGCGTTTGGGGTTAACACTGAAGCTTTCTTT	CAISDPAFGVNTEAFF
TRBD2	TRBV5-1	many	TRBJ2-3	TGCGCCAGCAGCTTGACTAGCGGGGGGTCCACAGATACGCAGTATTTT	CASSLTSGGSTDTQYF
-	TRBV12-3/TRBV12-4	few	TRBJ1-6	TGTGCCAGCAGCTCCTCGTATGGTTCACCCCTCCACTTT	CASSSSYGSPLHF
-	TRBV20-1	few	TRBJ1-2	TGCAGTGCTGCGCCTACCACTACAGGACGCTATGGCTACACCTTC	CSAAPTTTGRYGYTF
-	TRBV7-6	-	TRBJ2-1	TGTGCCAGCAGCTCCATAACGGGTCCGAATGAGCAGTTCTTC	CASSSITGPNEQFF
TRBD1	TRBV29-1	few	TRBJ2-3	TGCAGCGACCGAGGGACAGGGGTTATGGATACGCAGTATTTT	CSDRGTGVMDTQYF
-	TRBV24-1	many	TRBJ2-3	TGTGCCACCAGTGTTGCAGGCACAGATACGCAGTATTTT	CATSVAGTDTQYF
TRBD2	TRBV20-1	-	TRBJ2-5	TGCAGTGCTACCCTCGGGGGGAAAAGGGAGACCCAGTACTTC	CSATLGGKRETQYF
-	TRBV29-1	-	TRBJ2-1	TGCAGCGCCCGGGCCCGGTACAATGAGCAGTTCTTC	CSARARYNEQFF
TRBD2	TRBV6-1	-	TRBJ2-5	TGTGCCAGCAAGCCCTCGAGACTAGCGGGGATAGGGGAGACCCAGTACTTC	CASKPSRLAGIGETQYF
-	TRBV20-1	-	TRBJ2-2	TGCAGTGCTCCCGGGAGTATGAACACCGGGGAGCTGTTTTTT	CSAPGSMNTGELFF
-	TRBV7-6	many	TRBJ2-7	TGTGCCAGCAGCTTACAGAAGGGCCCCTACGAGCAGTACTTC	CASSLQKGPYEQYF
-	TRBV7-8	few	TRBJ1-1	TGTGCCAGCAGCTTACGATTTGAGGATGAAGCTTTCTTT	CASSLRFEDEAFF
-	TRBV29-1	-	TRBJ2-3	TGCAGCGTGGAATGGGCCAGGAATACGCAGTATTTT	CSVEWARNTQYF